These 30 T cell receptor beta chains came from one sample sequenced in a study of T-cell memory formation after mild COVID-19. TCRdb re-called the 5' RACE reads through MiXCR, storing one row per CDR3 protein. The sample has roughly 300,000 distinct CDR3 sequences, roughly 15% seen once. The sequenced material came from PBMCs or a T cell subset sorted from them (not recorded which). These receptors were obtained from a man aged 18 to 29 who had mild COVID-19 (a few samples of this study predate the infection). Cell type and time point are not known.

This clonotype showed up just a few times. For the CDR3, the DNA is TGTGCCAGCAGCTCAGATCAGGGACCGCAGTATTTT. Amino acid sequence: CASSSDQGPQYF. This chain links TRBV7-2 with TRBJ2-3; D possibly matches TRBD1 or TRBD2 (5 bases each). The CDR3 has 12 amino acids. Trimming cost V 4 bases and J 10 bases, with 12 bases left between them. Per germline, CDR1 SGHTA and CDR2 FQGNSA.

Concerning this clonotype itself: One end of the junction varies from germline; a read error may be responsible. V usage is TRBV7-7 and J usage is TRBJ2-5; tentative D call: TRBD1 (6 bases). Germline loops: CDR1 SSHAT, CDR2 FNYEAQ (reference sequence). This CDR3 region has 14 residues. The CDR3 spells CASSLVQGSETQYF. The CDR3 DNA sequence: TGTGCTAGCAGCTTAGTCCAGGGGTCGGAGACCCAGTACTTC.

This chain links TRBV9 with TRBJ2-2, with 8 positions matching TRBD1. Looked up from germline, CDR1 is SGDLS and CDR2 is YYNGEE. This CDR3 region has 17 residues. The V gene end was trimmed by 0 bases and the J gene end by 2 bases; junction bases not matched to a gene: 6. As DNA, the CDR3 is TGTGCCAGCAGCGTAGACCCAGGGGGCAGAAACACCGGGGAGCTGTTTTTT. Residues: CASSVDPGGRNTGELFF.

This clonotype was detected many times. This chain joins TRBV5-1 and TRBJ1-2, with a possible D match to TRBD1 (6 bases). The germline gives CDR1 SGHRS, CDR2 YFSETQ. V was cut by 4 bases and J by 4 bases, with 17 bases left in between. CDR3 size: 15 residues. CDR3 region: CASSPTGTPGYGYTF. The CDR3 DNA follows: TGCGCCAGCAGCCCCACCGGGACACCGGGCTATGGCTACACCTTC.

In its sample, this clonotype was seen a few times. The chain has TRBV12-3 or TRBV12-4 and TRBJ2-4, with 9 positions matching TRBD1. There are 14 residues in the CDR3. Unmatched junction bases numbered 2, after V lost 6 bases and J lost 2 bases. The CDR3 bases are TGTGCCAGCAGGACAGGGGGATCCAAAAACATTCAGTACTTC. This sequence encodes CASRTGGSKNIQYF.

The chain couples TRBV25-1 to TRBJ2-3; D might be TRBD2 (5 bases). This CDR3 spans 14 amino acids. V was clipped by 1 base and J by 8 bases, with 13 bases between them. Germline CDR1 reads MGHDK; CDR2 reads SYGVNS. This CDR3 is CASSESYVAGTQYF. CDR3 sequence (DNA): TGTGCCAGCAGTGAATCTTACGTGGCGGGTACGCAGTATTTT. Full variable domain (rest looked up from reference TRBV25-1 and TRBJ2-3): EADIYQTPRYLVIGTGKKITLECSQTMGHDKMYWYQQDPGMELHLIHYSYGVNSTEKGDLSSESTVSRIRTEHFPLTLESARPSHTSQYLCASSESYVAGTQYFGPGTRLTVL.

CDR3 amino acids: CASSVDALGGMALHF. CDR3 sequence (DNA): TGTGCCAGCAGCGTAGATGCTCTAGGAGGTATGGCCCTCCACTTT. The gene calls are TRBV9 and TRBJ1-6; D remains unclear. The CDR3 runs to 15 residues. The V end was cut by 0 bases, the J end by 14 bases, with 18 bases between. Germline CDR1 is SGDLS and CDR2 is YYNGEE.

CDR3 in amino acids: CASSMGSGYEQYF. The DNA for the CDR3 is TGTGCCAGTAGTATGGGGAGCGGCTACGAGCAGTACTTC. The chain links TRBV19 to TRBJ2-7; a possible D gene is TRBD2 (5 bases). This CDR3 has 13 residues. Germline V lookup: CDR1 LNHDA, CDR2 SQIVND (reference sequence). Trimming pared 3 bases from V and 3 bases from J, leaving 9 bases between.

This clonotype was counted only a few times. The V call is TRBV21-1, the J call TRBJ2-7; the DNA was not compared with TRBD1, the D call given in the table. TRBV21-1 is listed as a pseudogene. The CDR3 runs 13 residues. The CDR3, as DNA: TGTGCCAGAGAAAACAGGGACCCCTACGAGCAGTACGTC. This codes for CARENRDPYEQYV.

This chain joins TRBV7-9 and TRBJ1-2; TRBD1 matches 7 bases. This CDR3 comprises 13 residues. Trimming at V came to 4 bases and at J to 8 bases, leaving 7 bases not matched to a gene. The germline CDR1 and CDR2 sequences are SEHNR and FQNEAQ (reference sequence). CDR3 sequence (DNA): TGTGCCAGCAGCTCAGGGGGGACCAGCGGCTACACCTTC. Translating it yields CASSSGGTSGYTF.

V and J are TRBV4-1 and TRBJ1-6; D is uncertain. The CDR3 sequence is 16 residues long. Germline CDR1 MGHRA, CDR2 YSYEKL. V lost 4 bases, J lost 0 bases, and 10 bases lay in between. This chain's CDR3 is CASSLPESSYNSPLHF. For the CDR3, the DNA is TGCGCCAGCAGCCTACCCGAGAGCTCCTATAATTCACCCCTCCACTTT.

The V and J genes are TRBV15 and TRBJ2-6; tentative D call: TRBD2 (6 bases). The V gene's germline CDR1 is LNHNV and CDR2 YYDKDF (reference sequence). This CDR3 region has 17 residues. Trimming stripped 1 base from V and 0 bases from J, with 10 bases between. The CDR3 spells CATSRVGGRSGANVLTF. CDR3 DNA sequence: TGTGCCACCAGCAGAGTCGGAGGGCGCTCTGGGGCCAACGTCCTGACTTTC.

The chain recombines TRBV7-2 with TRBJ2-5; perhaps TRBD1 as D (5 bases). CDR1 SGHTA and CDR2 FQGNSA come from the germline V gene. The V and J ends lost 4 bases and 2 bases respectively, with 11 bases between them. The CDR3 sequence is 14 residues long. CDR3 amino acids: CASSSGRQQETQYF. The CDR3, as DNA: TGTGCCAGCAGCTCCGGCCGACAGCAAGAGACCCAGTACTTC.

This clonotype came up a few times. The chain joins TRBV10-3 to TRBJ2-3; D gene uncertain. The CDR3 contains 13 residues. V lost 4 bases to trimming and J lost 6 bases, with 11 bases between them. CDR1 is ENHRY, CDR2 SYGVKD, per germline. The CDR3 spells CAISVGDRDTQYF. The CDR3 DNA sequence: TGTGCCATCAGTGTTGGGGATAGGGATACGCAGTATTTT.

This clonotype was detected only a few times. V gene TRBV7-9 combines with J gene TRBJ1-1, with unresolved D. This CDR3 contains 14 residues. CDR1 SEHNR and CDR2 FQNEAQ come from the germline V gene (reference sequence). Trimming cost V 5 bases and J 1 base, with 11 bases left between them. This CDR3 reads CASSLSTGNTEAFF. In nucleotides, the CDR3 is TGTGCCAGCAGCCTCTCGACTGGGAACACTGAAGCTTTCTTT.

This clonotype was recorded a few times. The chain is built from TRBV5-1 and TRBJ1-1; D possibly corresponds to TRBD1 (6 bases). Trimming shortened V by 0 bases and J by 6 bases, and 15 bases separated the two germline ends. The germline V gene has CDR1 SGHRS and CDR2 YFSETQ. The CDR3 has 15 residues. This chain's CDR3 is CASSLVGGGDAEAFF. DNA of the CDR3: TGCGCCAGCAGCTTGGTTGGAGGGGGTGACGCTGAAGCTTTCTTT.

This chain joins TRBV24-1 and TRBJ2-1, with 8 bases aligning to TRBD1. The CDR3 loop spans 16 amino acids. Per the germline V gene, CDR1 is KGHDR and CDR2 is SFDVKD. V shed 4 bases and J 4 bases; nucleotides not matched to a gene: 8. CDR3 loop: CATSEPTGTGYNEQFF. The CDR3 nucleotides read TGTGCCACCAGTGAGCCAACCGGGACAGGTTACAATGAGCAGTTCTTC.

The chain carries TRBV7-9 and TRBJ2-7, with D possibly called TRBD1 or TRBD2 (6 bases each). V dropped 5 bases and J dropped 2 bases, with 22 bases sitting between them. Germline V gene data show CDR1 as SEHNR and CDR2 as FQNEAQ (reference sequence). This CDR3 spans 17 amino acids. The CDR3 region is CASSPPGAQRFTYEQYF. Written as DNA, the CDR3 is TGTGCCAGCAGCCCCCCGGGGGCCCAGCGTTTTACCTACGAGCAGTACTTC.

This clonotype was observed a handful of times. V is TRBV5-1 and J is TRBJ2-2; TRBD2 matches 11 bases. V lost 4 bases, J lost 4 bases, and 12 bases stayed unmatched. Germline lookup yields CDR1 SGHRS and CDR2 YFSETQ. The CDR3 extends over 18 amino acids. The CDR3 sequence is CASSALTSGGYGTGELFF. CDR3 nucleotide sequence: TGCGCCAGCAGCGCTCTCACTAGCGGGGGATACGGCACCGGGGAGCTGTTTTTT.

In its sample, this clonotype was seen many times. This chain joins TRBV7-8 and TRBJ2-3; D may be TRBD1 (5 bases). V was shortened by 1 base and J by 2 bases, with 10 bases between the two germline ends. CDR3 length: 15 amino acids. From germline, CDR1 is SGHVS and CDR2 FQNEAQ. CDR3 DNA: TGTGCCAGCAGCTTAGAAGGGGCCGCCACAGATACGCAGTATTTT. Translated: CASSLEGAATDTQYF.

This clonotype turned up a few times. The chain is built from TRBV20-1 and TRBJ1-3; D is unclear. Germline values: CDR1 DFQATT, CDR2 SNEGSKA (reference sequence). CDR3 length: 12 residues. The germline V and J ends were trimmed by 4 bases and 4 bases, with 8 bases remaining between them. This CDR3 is CSANEGGNTIYF. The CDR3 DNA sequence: TGCAGTGCTAATGAAGGAGGAAACACCATATATTTT.

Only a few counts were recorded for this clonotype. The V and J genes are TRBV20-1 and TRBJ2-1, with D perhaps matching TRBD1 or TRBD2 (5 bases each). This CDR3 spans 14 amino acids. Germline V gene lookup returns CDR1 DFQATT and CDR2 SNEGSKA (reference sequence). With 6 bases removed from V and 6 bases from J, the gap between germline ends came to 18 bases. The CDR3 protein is CSAPQPGTRNEQFF. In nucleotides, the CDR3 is TGCAGTGCCCCCCAGCCGGGGACGCGCAATGAGCAGTTCTTC.

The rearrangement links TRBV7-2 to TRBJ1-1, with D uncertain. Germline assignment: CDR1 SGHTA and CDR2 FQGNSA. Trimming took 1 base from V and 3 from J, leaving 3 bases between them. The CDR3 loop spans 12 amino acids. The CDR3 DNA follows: TGTGCCAGCAGCTTAGAGTACACTGAAGCTTTCTTT. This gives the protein CASSLEYTEAFF.

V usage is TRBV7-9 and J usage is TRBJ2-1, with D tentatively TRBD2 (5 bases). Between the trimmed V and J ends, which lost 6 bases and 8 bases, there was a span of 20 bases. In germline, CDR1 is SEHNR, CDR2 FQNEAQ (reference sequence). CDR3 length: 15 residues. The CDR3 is CASSTRVTGIDEQFF. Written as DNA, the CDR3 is TGTGCCAGCAGTACACGGGTGACGGGGATAGATGAGCAGTTCTTC.

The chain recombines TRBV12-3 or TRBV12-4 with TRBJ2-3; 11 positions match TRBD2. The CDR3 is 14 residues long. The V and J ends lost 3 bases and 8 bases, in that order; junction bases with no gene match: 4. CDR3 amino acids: CASSFRLAGPTQYF. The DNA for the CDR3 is TGTGCCAGCAGTTTTCGACTAGCGGGACCTACGCAGTATTTT.

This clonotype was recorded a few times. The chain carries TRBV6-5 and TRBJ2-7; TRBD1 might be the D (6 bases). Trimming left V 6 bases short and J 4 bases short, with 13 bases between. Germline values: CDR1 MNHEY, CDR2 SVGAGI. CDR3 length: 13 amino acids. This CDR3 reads CASRPTGSYEQYV. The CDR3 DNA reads TGTGCCAGCAGACCGACAGGATCTTACGAGCAGTACGTC.

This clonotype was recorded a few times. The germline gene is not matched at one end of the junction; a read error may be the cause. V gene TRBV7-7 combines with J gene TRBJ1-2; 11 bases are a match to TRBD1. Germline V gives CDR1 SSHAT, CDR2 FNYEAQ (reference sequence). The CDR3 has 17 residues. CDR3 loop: CASSLVDRGRGNYGYTF. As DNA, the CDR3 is TGTGCTAGCAGCTTAGTGGACAGGGGGCGAGGAAACTATGGCTACACCTTC.

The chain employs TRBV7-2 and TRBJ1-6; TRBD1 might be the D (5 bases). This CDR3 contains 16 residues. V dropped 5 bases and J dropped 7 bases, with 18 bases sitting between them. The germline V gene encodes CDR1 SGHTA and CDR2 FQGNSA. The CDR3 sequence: CASSPNSAGDNSPLHF. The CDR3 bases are TGTGCCAGCAGCCCAAATAGCGCGGGGGACAATTCACCCCTCCACTTT.

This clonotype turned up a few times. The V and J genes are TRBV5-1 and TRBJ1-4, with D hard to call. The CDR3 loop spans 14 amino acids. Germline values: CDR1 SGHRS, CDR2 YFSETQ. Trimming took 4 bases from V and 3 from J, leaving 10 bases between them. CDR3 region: CASSQGAANEKLFF. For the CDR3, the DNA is TGCGCCAGCAGCCAAGGAGCGGCTAATGAAAAACTGTTTTTT.

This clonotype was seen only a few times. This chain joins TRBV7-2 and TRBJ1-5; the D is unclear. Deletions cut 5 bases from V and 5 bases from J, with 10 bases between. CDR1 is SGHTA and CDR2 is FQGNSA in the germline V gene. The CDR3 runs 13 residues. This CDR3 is CASSLLPDQPQHF. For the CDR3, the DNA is TGTGCCAGCAGCCTCCTCCCGGATCAGCCCCAGCATTTT.